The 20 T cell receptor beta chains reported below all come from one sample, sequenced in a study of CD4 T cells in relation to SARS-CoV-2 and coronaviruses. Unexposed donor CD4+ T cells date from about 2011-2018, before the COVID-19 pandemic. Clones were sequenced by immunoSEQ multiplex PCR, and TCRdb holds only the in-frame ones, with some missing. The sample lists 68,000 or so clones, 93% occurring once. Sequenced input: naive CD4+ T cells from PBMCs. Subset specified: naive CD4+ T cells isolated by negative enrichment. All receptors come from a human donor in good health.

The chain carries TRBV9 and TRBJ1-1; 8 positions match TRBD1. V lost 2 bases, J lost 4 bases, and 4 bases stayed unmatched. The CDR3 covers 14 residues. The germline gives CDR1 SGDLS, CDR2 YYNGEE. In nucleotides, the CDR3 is TGTGCCAGCAGCGTCAACAGGGGGGGCACTGAAGCTTTCTTT. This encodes CASSVNRGGTEAFF.

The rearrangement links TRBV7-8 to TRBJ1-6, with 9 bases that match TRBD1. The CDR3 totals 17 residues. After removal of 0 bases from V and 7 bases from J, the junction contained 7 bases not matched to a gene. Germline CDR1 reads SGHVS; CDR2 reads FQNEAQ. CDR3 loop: CASSLAWTGDGNSPLHF. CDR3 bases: TGTGCCAGCAGCTTAGCTTGGACAGGGGATGGGAATTCACCCCTCCACTTT.

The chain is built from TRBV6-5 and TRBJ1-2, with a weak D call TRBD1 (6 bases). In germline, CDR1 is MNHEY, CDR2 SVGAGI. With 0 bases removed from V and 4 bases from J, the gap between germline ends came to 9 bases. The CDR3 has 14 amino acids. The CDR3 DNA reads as TGTGCCAGCAGTTACTCCGGGGGGCCCTATGGCTACACCTTC. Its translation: CASSYSGGPYGYTF.

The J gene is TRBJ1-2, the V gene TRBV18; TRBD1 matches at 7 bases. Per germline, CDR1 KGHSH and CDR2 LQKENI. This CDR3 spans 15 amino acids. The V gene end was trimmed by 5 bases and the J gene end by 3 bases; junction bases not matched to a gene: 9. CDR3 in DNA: TGTGCCAGCTCATCCCTGCCAGACAGGGACTATGGCTACACCTTC. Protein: CASSSLPDRDYGYTF.

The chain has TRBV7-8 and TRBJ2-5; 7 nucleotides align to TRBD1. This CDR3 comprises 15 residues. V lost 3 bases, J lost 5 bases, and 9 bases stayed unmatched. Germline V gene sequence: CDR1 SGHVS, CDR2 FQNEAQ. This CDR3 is CASSFGDSRLETQYF. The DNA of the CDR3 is TGTGCCAGCAGCTTTGGGGACAGCCGCCTGGAGACCCAGTACTTC. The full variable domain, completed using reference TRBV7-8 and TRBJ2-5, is GAGVSQSPRYKVAKRGQDVALRCDPISGHVSLFWYQQALGQGPEFLTYFQNEAQLDKSGLPSDRFFAERPEGSVSTLKIQRTQQEDSAVYLCASSFGDSRLETQYFGPGTRLLVL.

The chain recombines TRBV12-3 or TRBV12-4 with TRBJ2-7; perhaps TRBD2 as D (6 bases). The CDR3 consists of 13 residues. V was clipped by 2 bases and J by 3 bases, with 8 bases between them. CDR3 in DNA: TGTGCCAGCAGTTTACAGACTAGCTACGAGCAGTACTTC. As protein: CASSLQTSYEQYF.

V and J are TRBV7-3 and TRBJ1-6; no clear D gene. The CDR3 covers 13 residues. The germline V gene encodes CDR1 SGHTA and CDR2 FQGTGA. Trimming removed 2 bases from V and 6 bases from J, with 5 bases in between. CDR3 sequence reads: CASSLGGNSPLHF. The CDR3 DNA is TGTGCCAGCAGCTTAGGTGGTAATTCACCCCTCCACTTT. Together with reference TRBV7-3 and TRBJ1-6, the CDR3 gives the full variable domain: GAGVSQTPSNKVTEKGKYVELRCDPISGHTALYWYRQSLGQGPEFLIYFQGTGAADDSGLPNDRFFAVRPEGSVSTLKIQRTERGDSAVYLCASSLGGNSPLHFGNGTRLTVT.

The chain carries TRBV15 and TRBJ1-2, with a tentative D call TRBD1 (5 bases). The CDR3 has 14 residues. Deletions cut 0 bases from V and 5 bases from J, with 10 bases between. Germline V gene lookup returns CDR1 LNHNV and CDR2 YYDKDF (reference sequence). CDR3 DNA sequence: TGTGCCACCAGCAGAGATCTTGGGGGTTATGGCTACACCTTC. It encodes CATSRDLGGYGYTF. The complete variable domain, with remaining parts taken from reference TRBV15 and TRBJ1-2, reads DAMVIQNPRYQVTQFGKPVTLSCSQTLNHNVMYWYQQKSSQAPKLLFHYYDKDFNNEADTPDNFQSRRPNTSFCFLDIRSPGLGDTAMYLCATSRDLGGYGYTFGSGTRLTVV.

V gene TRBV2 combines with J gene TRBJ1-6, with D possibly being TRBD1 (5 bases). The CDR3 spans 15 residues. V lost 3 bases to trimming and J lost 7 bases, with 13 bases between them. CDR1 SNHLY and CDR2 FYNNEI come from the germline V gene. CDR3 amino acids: CASSDIRGYNSPLHF. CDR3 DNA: TGTGCCAGCAGTGATATAAGGGGTTACAATTCACCCCTCCACTTT.

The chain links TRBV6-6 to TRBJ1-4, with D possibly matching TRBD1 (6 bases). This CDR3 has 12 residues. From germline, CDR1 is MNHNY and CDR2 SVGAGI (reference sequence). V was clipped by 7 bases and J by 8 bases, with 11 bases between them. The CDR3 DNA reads TGTGCCAGCAAGGGGGGAGACGAAAAACTGTTTTTT. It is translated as CASKGGDEKLFF.

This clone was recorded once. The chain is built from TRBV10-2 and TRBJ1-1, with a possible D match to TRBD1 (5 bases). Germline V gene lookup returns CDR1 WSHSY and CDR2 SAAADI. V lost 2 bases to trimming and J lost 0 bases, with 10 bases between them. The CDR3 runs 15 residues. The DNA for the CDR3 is TGCGCCAGCAGTGAGGTGACAGCAGTGAACACTGAAGCTTTCTTT. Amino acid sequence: CASSEVTAVNTEAFF.

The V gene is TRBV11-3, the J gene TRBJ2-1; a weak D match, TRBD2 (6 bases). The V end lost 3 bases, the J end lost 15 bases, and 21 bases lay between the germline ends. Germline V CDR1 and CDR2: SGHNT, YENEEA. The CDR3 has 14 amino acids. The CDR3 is CASSFTTGRLGVFF. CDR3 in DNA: TGTGCCAGCAGCTTCACGACCGGTCGACTAGGGGTGTTCTTC.

The CDR3 nucleotides read TGTGCCAGCAGTTCGGACAGGGAGCGGTTCCACGAGCAGTACTTC. Residues: CASSSDRERFHEQYF. The chain couples TRBV28 to TRBJ2-7; 8 bases are a match to TRBD1. With V trimmed by 4 bases and J by 5 bases, 10 bases remained unmatched. The germline V gene has CDR1 MDHEN and CDR2 SYDVKM. The CDR3 length is 15 residues. The variable domain in full, completed from reference TRBV28 and TRBJ2-7, reads DVKVTQSSRYLVKRTGEKVFLECVQDMDHENMFWYRQDPGLGLRLIYFSYDVKMKEKGDIPEGYSVSREKKERFSLILESASTNQTSMYLCASSSDRERFHEQYFGPGTRLTVT.

The CDR3 here is CATSDPGDRESEKLFF. Written as DNA, the CDR3 is TGTGCCACCAGTGATCCCGGGGACAGGGAGAGCGAAAAACTGTTTTTT. V gene TRBV24-1 combines with J gene TRBJ1-4; 9 nucleotides line up with TRBD1. This CDR3 spans 16 amino acids. The J segment lost 8 bases and the V segment lost 3 bases, leaving 9 bases of the junction unmatched. CDR1 KGHDR and CDR2 SFDVKD come from the germline V gene.

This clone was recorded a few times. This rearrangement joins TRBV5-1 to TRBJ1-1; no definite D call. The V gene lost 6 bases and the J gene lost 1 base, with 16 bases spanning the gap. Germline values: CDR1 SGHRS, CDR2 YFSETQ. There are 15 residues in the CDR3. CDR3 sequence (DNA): TGCGCCAGCACCCTGGGAGGTCGGGAGAACACTGAAGCTTTCTTT. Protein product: CASTLGGRENTEAFF.

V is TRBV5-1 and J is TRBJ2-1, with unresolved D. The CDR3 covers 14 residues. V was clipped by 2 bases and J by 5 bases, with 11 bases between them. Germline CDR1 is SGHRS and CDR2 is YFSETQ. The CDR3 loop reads CASSFGTADNEQFF. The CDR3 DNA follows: TGCGCCAGCAGCTTTGGTACCGCGGACAATGAGCAGTTCTTC. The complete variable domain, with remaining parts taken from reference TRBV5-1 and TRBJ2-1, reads KAGVTQTPRYLIKTRGQQVTLSCSPISGHRSVSWYQQTPGQGLQFLFEYFSETQRNKGNFPGRFSGRQFSNSRSEMNVSTLELGDSALYLCASSFGTADNEQFFGPGTRLTVL.

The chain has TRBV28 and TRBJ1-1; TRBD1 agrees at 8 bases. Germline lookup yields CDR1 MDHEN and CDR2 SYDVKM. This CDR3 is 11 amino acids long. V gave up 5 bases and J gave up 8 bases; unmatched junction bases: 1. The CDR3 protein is CASSRQGEAFF. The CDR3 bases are TGTGCCAGCAGTCGACAGGGGGAAGCTTTCTTT.

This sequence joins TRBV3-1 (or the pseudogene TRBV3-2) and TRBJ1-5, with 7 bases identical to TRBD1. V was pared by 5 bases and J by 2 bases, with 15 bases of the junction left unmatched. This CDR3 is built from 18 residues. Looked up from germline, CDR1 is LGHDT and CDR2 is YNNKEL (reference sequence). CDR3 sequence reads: CASSNPGTADNGNQPQHF. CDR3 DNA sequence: TGTGCCAGCAGCAACCCCGGGACAGCGGACAATGGCAATCAGCCCCAGCATTTT.

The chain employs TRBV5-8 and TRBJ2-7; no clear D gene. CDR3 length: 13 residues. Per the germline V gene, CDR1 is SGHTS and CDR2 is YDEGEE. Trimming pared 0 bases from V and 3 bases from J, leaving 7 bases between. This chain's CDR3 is CASSLGWRYEQYF. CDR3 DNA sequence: TGTGCCAGCAGCTTGGGTTGGCGCTACGAGCAGTACTTC. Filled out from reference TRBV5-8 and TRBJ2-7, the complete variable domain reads EAGVTQSPTHLIKTRGQQATLRCSPISGHTSVYWYQQALGLGLQFLLWYDEGEERNRGNFPPRFSGRQFPNYSSELNVNALELEDSALYLCASSLGWRYEQYFGPGTRLTVT.

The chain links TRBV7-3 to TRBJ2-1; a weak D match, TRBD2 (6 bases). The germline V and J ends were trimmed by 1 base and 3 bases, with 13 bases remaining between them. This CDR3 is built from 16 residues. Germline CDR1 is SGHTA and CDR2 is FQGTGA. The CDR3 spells CASSLNAGGYYNEQFF. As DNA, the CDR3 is TGTGCCAGCAGCTTAAACGCCGGGGGATACTACAATGAGCAGTTCTTC.